Reported below is one T cell receptor (beta chain). Its antigen is not identified. This specimen comes from a study of T cells after yellow fever vaccination. Deletions cut 5 bases from V and 3 bases from J, with 14 bases between. Germline V gene sequence: CDR1 MNHEY, CDR2 SVGEGT. This CDR3 contains 15 residues. TCRdb reanalysed the 5' RACE reads using MiXCR and keeps one entry per CDR3 protein. The sample shows approximately 300,000 distinct CDR3 sequences, roughly 10% of them seen only once. Study-wide points: Some clonotypes were seen in both the CD4 and the CD8 compartments. These made up a small share and likely arose from convergent recombination.

The clonotype originates from a man aged 18 to 30 who received the YFV17D yellow fever vaccine. The specimen was CD4+ T cells sorted from PBMCs, collected 45 days after the yellow fever booster vaccination. The rearrangement links TRBV6-2 or TRBV6-3 to TRBJ1-5, with D perhaps TRBD1 (5 bases). The CDR3 coding sequence is TGTGCCAGCAGTCGAAGACAGACGTACAATCAGCCCCAGCATTTT. It specifies CASSRRQTYNQPQHF.